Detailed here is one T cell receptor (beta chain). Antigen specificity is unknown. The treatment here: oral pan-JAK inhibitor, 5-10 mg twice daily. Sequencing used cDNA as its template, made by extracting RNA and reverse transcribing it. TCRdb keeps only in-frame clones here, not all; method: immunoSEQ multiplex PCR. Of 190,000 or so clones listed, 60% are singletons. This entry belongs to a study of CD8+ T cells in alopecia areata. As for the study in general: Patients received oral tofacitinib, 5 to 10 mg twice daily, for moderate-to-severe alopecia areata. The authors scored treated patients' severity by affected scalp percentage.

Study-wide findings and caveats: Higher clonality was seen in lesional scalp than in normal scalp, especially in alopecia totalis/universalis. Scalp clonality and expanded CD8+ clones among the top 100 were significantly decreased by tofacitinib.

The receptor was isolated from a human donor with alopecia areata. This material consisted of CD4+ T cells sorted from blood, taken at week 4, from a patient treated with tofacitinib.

As DNA, the CDR3 is TGTGCCAGCGGGGCGGGGGCCGACACAGATACGCAGTATTTT. Translating gives CASGAGADTDTQYF. This chain uses TRBV5-4 with TRBJ2-3, with D possibly matching TRBD2 (7 bases). CDR1 and CDR2 from the germline V gene are SGHNT and YYREEE (reference sequence). The CDR3 sequence is 14 residues long. The V end was cut by 7 bases, the J end by 2 bases, with 14 bases between.